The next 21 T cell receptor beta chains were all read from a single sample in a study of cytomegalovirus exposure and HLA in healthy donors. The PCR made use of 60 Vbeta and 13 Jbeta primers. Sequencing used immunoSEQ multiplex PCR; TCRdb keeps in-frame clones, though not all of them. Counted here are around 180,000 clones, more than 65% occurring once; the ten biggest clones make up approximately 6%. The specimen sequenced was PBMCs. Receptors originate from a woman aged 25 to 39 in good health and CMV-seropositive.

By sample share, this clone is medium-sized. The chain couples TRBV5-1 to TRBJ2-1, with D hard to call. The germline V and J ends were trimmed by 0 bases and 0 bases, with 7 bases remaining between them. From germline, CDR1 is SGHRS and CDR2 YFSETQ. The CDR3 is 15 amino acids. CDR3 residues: CASSLAFGSYNEQFF. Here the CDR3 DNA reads TGCGCCAGCAGCTTGGCTTTCGGCTCCTACAATGAGCAGTTCTTC.

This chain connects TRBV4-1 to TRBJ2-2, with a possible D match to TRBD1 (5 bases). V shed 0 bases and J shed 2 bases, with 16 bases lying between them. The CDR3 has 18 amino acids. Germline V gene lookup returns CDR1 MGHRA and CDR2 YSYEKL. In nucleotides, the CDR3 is TGCGCCAGCAGCCAAGAGTCGGTGACAGCTTCAAACACCGGGGAGCTGTTTTTT. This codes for CASSQESVTASNTGELFF.

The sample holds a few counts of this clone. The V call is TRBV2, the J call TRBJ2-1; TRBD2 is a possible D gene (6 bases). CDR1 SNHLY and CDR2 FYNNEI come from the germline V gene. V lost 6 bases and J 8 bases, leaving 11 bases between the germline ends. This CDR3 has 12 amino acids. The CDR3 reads CASRSSVHEQFF. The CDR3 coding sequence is TGTGCCAGCAGGTCTAGCGTGCATGAGCAGTTCTTC. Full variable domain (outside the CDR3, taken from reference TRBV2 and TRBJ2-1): EPEVTQTPSHQVTQMGQEVILRCVPISNHLYFYWYRQILGQKVEFLVSFYNNEISEKSEIFDDQFSVERPDGSNFTLKIRSTKLEDSAMYFCASRSSVHEQFFGPGTRLTVL.

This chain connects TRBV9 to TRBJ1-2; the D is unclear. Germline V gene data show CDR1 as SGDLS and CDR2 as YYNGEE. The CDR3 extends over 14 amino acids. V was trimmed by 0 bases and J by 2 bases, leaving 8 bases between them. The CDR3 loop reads CASSVGEGNYGYTF. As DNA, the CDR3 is TGTGCCAGCAGCGTAGGAGAGGGAAACTATGGCTACACCTTC. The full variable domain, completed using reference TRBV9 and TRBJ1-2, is DSGVTQTPKHLITATGQRVTLRCSPRSGDLSVYWYQQSLDQGLQFLIQYYNGEERAKGNILERFSAQQFPDLHSELNLSSLELGDSALYFCASSVGEGNYGYTFGSGTRLTVV.

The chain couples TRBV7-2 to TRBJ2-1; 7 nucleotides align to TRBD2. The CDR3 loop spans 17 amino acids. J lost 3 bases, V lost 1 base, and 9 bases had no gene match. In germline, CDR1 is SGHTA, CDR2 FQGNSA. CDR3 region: CASSLGGSASGYNEQFF. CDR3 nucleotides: TGTGCCAGCAGCTTAGGAGGATCGGCTAGCGGCTACAATGAGCAGTTCTTC.

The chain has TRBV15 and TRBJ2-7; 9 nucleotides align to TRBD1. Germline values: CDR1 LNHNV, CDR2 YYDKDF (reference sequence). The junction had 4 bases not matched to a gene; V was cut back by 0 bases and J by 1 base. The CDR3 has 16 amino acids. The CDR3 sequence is CATSRDGTGFSYEQYF. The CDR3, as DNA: TGTGCCACCAGCAGAGACGGGACAGGGTTTTCCTACGAGCAGTACTTC.

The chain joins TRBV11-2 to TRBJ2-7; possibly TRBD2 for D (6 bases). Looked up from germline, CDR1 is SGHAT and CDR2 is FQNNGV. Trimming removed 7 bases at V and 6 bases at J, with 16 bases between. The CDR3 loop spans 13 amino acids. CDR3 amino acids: CASIHGTEGEQYF. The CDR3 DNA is TGTGCCAGCATCCATGGGACGGAGGGCGAGCAGTACTTC.

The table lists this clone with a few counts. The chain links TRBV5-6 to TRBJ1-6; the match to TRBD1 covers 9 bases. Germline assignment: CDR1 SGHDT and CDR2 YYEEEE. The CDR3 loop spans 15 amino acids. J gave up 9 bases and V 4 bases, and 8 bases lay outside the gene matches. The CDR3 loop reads CASSGQTGGGSPLHF. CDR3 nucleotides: TGTGCCAGCAGCGGTCAGACAGGGGGGGGTTCACCCCTCCACTTT. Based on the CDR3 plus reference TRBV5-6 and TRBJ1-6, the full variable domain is DAGVTQSPTHLIKTRGQQVTLRCSPKSGHDTVSWYQQALGQGPQFIFQYYEEEERQRGNFPDRFSGHQFPNYSSELNVNALLLGDSALYLCASSGQTGGGSPLHFGNGTRLTVT.

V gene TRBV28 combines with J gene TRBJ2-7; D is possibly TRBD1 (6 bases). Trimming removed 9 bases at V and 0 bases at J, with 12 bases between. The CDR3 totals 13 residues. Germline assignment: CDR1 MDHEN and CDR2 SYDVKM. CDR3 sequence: CASRTADSYEQYF. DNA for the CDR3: TGTGCCAGTCGGACAGCAGACTCCTACGAGCAGTACTTC.

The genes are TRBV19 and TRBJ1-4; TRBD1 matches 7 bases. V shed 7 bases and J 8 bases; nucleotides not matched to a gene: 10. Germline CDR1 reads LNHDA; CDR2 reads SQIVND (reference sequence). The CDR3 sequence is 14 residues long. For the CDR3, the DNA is TGTGCCAGTATCGACAGGGCGGGAGGCGAAAAACTGTTTTTT. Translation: CASIDRAGGEKLFF.

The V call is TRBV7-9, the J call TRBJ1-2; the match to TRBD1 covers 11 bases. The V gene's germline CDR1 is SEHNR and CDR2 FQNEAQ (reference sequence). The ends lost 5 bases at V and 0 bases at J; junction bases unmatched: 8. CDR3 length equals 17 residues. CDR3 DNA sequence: TGTGCCAGCAGCCGAGGGACAGGGGGTGTTTCTAACTATGGCTACACCTTC. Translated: CASSRGTGGVSNYGYTF.

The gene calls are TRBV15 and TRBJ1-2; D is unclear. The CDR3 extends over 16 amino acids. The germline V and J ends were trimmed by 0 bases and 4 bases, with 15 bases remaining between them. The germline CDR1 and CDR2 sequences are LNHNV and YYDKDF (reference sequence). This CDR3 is CATSRDPVSSSYGYTF. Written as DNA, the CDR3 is TGTGCCACCAGCAGAGATCCTGTTAGTAGCAGCTATGGCTACACCTTC.

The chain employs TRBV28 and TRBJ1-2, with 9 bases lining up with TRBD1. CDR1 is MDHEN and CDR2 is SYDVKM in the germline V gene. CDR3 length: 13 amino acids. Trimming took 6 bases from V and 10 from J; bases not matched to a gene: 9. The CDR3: CASRTPGQGTYTF. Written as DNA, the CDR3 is TGTGCCAGCAGGACGCCGGGACAGGGAACCTACACCTTC.

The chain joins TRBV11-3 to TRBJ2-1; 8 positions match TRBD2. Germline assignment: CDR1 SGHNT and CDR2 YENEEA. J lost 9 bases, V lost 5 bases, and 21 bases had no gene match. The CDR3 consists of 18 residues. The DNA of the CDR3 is TGTGCCAGCAGCCCTAGGGACCCCGGGACTAGGGGCCGCGGTGAGCAGTTCTTC. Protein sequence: CASSPRDPGTRGRGEQFF.

The DNA for the CDR3 is TGTGCCAGCAGTTACTTGCCAGGGCCAAATGAAAAACTGTTTTTT. It translates to CASSYLPGPNEKLFF. V and J are TRBV6-6 and TRBJ1-4, with D possibly being TRBD1 (5 bases). The CDR3 length is 15 residues. The V and J ends lost 1 base and 5 bases respectively, with 11 bases between them. The germline V gene encodes CDR1 MNHNY and CDR2 SVGAGI (reference sequence).

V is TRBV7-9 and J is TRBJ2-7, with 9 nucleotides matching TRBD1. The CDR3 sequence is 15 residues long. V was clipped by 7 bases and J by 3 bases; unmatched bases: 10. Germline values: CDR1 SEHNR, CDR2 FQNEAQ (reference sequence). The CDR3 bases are TGTGCCAGCACCCTCCCCGGGACAGGGTACTACGAGCAGTACTTC. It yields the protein CASTLPGTGYYEQYF.

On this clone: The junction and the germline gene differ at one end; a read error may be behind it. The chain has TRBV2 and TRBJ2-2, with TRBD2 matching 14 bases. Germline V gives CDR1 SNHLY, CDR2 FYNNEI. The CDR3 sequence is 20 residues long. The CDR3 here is CASSEGPVGTSGGKTGELFF. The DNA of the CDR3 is TGTGCCAGCAGCGAAGGTCCAGTGGGGACTAGCGGGGGAAAGACCGGGGAGCTGTTTTTT.

In DNA form, the CDR3 reads TGTGCCACCCACCCTCCCGGCTATGGCTACACCTTC. Its translation: CATHPPGYGYTF. This chain joins TRBV28 and TRBJ1-2; D unclear. The length of the CDR3 is 12 residues. From germline, CDR1 is MDHEN and CDR2 SYDVKM. Trimming stripped 10 bases from V and 4 bases from J, with 13 bases between.

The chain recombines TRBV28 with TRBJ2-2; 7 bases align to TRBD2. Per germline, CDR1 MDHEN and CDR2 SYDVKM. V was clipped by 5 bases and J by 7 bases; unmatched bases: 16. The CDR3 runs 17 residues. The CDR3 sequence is CASSVIRASGEHGELFF. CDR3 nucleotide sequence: TGTGCCAGCAGTGTCATCCGGGCTAGCGGAGAGCACGGGGAGCTGTTTTTT.

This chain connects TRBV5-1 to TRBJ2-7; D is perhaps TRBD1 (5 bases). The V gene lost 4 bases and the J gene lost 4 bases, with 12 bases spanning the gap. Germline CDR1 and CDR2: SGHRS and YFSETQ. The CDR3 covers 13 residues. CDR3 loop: CASSAMTAYEQYF. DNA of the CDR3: TGCGCCAGCAGCGCGATGACAGCTTACGAGCAGTACTTC.

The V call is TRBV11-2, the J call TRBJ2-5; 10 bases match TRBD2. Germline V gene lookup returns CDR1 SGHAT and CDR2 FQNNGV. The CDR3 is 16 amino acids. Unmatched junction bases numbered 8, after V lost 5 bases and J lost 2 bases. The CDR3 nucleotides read TGTGCCAGCAGCCACCGGACTAGCGGCCTACAAGAGACCCAGTACTTC. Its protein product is CASSHRTSGLQETQYF. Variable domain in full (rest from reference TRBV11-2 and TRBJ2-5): EAGVAQSPRYKIIEKRQSVAFWCNPISGHATLYWYQQILGQGPKLLIQFQNNGVVDDSQLPKDRFSAERLKGVDSTLKIQPAKLEDSAVYLCASSHRTSGLQETQYFGPGTRLLVL.